Each of the 19 T cell receptor beta chains below was sequenced from the same sample in a study of CD8 T cells in Susac syndrome. Reverse transcription of roughly 0.5 to 1 ug RNA was performed with random hexamers. TCRdb recomputed calls from the immunoSEQ multiplex PCR reads with MiXCR, one row per CDR3 protein. The sample has some 96,000 distinct CDR3 sequences; around 94% are singletons. The sequencing input was CD4+ T cells from PBMCs. These receptors originate from a human donor with Susac syndrome.

The chain carries TRBV12-5 and TRBJ2-2; D possibly uses TRBD1 or TRBD2 (5 bases each). Germline CDR1 is LGHNT and CDR2 is FRNRAP. V gave up 0 bases and J gave up 6 bases, with 5 bases separating them. The CDR3 is 13 residues long. CDR3 loop: CASGLVGAGELFF. DNA of the CDR3: TGTGCTAGTGGTTTGGTGGGGGCCGGGGAGCTGTTTTTT.

The V gene is TRBV29-1, the J gene TRBJ2-7; TRBD1 matches 9 bases. CDR1 and CDR2 (germline): SQVTM, ANQGSEA. V trimming: 4 bases; J trimming: 5 bases; junction bases outside the gene matches: 3. The CDR3 consists of 12 residues. CDR3 loop: CSVGQGDHEQYF. For the CDR3, the DNA is TGCAGCGTTGGACAGGGGGACCACGAGCAGTACTTC.

The gene calls are TRBV4-1 and TRBJ1-2; TRBD1 is a possible D gene (6 bases). Per the germline V gene, CDR1 is MGHRA and CDR2 is YSYEKL. The CDR3 contains 16 residues. The V and J ends lost 0 bases and 2 bases respectively, with 13 bases between them. As DNA, the CDR3 is TGCGCCAGCAGCCAAGAGGCGACAGGTGTAAACTATGGCTACACCTTC. Translation gives CASSQEATGVNYGYTF.

This clonotype was counted once. The genes are TRBV20-1 and TRBJ2-7; TRBD2 agrees at 7 bases. The V segment lost 0 bases and the J segment 3 bases; nucleotides outside the gene matches: 2. The length of the CDR3 is 13 residues. Germline CDR1 and CDR2: DFQATT and SNEGSKA (reference sequence). CDR3 protein: CSAREGGRYEQYF. As DNA, the CDR3 is TGCAGTGCTAGAGAGGGAGGGCGCTACGAGCAGTACTTC.

This chain connects TRBV12-3 or TRBV12-4 to TRBJ2-5; maybe TRBD2 (5 bases). V was trimmed by 5 bases and J by 0 bases, leaving 10 bases between them. The CDR3 extends over 14 amino acids. CDR3 region: CASSTIGNQETQYF. The CDR3 DNA sequence: TGTGCCAGCAGTACCATCGGGAACCAAGAGACCCAGTACTTC.

The chain recombines TRBV20-1 with TRBJ2-7, with D uncertain. The CDR3 loop spans 12 amino acids. Germline V gene data show CDR1 as DFQATT and CDR2 as SNEGSKA (reference sequence). The ends were cut back, 3 bases at V and 3 bases at J, with 9 bases in the middle. The CDR3 bases are TGCAGTGCTAGTTCCCTATACTACGAGCAGTACTTC. Protein sequence: CSASSLYYEQYF.

This clonotype has only one observation. V is TRBV30 and J is TRBJ1-2; no reliable D call. The V and J ends lost 0 bases and 1 base respectively, with 9 bases between them. The length of the CDR3 is 14 residues. Germline V gene lookup returns CDR1 GTSNPN and CDR2 SVGIG (reference sequence). As DNA, the CDR3 is TGTGCCTGGAGTGTACCGGGGATTAACTATGGCTACACCTTC. Protein product: CAWSVPGINYGYTF.

This chain links TRBV20-1 with TRBJ2-5; 13 bases fit TRBD2. Germline loops: CDR1 DFQATT, CDR2 SNEGSKA (reference sequence). The CDR3 covers 14 residues. V shed 6 bases, J shed 5 bases, and the junction held 6 bases outside the gene matches. The DNA for the CDR3 is TGCAGTGCGGAGAGGACTAGCGGGGGTGAGACCCAGTACTTC. Its protein product is CSAERTSGGETQYF.

J is TRBJ1-6 and V is TRBV7-2, with 10 bases identical to TRBD1. Germline CDR1 SGHTA, CDR2 FQGNSA. The CDR3 sequence is 17 residues long. V lost 5 bases and J lost 7; bases outside the gene matches: 11. CDR3 sequence (DNA): TGTGCCAGCAGCACCGAACCGGGACAGGGGAGAAATTCACCCCTCCACTTT. Protein: CASSTEPGQGRNSPLHF.

The chain has TRBV20-1 and TRBJ1-2, with 8 bases identical to TRBD1. The V gene's germline CDR1 is DFQATT and CDR2 SNEGSKA (reference sequence). The CDR3 is made up of 13 amino acids. Trimming at V came to 4 bases and at J to 8 bases, leaving 9 bases not matched to a gene. CDR3 DNA sequence: TGCAGTGCTAAATACCAGGGGGCTCGCGGCTACACCTTC. Amino acids: CSAKYQGARGYTF.

This chain joins TRBV12-3 or TRBV12-4 and TRBJ2-1, with D perhaps matching TRBD1 or TRBD2 (5 bases each). V lost 6 bases and J 4 bases, leaving 10 bases between the germline ends. This CDR3 has 13 amino acids. The CDR3 DNA reads as TGTGCCAGCAGGTTCGGGGCTTACAATGAGCAGTTCTTC. This gives the protein CASRFGAYNEQFF.

This chain joins TRBV5-4 and TRBJ2-1, with D maybe TRBD1 (5 bases). V lost 5 bases to trimming and J lost 9 bases, with 18 bases between them. Per the germline V gene, CDR1 is SGHNT and CDR2 is YYREEE (reference sequence). The CDR3 is made up of 14 amino acids. The CDR3 sequence is CASSFRRESTEQFF. CDR3 coding DNA: TGTGCCAGCAGTTTTCGCAGGGAATCTACTGAGCAGTTCTTC. The complete variable domain, with remaining parts taken from reference TRBV5-4 and TRBJ2-1, reads ETGVTQSPTHLIKTRGQQVTLRCSSQSGHNTVSWYQQALGQGPQFIFQYYREEENGRGNFPPRFSGLQFPNYSSELNVNALELDDSALYLCASSFRRESTEQFFGPGTRLTVL.

J is TRBJ2-7 and V is TRBV5-4; D remains ambiguous. With 2 bases removed from V and 4 bases from J, the gap between germline ends came to 10 bases. The germline V gene encodes CDR1 SGHNT and CDR2 YYREEE (reference sequence). The CDR3 is made up of 13 amino acids. The CDR3 coding sequence is TGTGCCAGCAGCTTCCCGGGCAGTTACGAGCAGTACTTC. This codes for CASSFPGSYEQYF.

The chain joins TRBV4-3 to TRBJ2-3; TRBD2 matches 9 bases. The junction had 14 bases not matched to a gene; V was cut back by 0 bases and J by 7 bases. This CDR3 has 18 residues. The germline CDR1 and CDR2 sequences are LGHNA and YSLEER. CDR3 region: CASSQELRPSGVGNTQYF. CDR3 DNA: TGCGCCAGCAGCCAAGAGCTCCGACCTAGCGGGGTCGGGAATACGCAGTATTTT.

The J gene is TRBJ1-2, the V gene TRBV30; no definite D call. Looked up from germline, CDR1 is GTSNPN and CDR2 is SVGIG (reference sequence). The CDR3 covers 12 residues. V dropped 1 base and J dropped 8 bases, with 11 bases sitting between them. CDR3 loop: CAWSGGLGGYTF. CDR3 in DNA: TGTGCCTGGAGTGGTGGGTTAGGCGGCTACACCTTC.

CDR3 loop: CASSIGRSEAFF. CDR3 coding DNA: TGTGCCAGTAGTATCGGTCGAAGTGAAGCTTTCTTT. This sequence joins TRBV19 and TRBJ1-1; D not resolved. Trimming shortened V by 3 bases and J by 7 bases, and 9 bases separated the two germline ends. Germline CDR1 is LNHDA and CDR2 is SQIVND (reference sequence). The CDR3 has 12 residues.

This chain joins TRBV5-1 and TRBJ2-6, with D tentatively TRBD2 (6 bases). CDR3 length: 17 amino acids. In germline, CDR1 is SGHRS, CDR2 YFSETQ. Deletions cut 1 base from V and 0 bases from J, with 11 bases between. The CDR3 bases are TGCGCCAGCAGCTTGAGGTCGGGGGACTCTGGGGCCAACGTCCTGACTTTC. Translated: CASSLRSGDSGANVLTF.

V usage is TRBV12-3 or TRBV12-4 and J usage is TRBJ2-1, with D perhaps TRBD1 or TRBD2 (5 bases each). Trimming removed 3 bases from V and 6 bases from J, with 15 bases in between. The CDR3 is 15 residues long. The CDR3 region is CASSFGLRGANEQFF. Here the CDR3 DNA reads TGTGCCAGCAGTTTTGGGCTACGGGGCGCCAATGAGCAGTTCTTC.

The J gene is TRBJ1-6, the V gene TRBV30; D uncertain. Germline V gives CDR1 GTSNPN, CDR2 SVGIG (reference sequence). V was trimmed by 0 bases and J by 9 bases, leaving 12 bases between them. The CDR3 length is 14 residues. CDR3 nucleotide sequence: TGTGCCTGGAGTGTCTTAGGTACTAGTTCACCCCTCCACTTT. This translates into CAWSVLGTSSPLHF.